This entry lists 28 T cell receptor beta chains sequenced from one sample in a study of neoadjuvant anti-PD-1 for oral cavity cancer. Method: immunoSEQ multiplex PCR; TCRdb's copy keeps in-frame clones and lacks some. The sample shows tens of thousands of clones, 80% to 90% of them seen only once. The material sequenced was PBMCs, taken before nivolumab (anti-PD-1) treatment. The receptors originated from a person aged 35-79 years with oral cavity squamous cell carcinoma.

This rearrangement joins TRBV9 to TRBJ1-3; no reliable D call. CDR3 length: 16 amino acids. The V end lost 0 bases, the J end lost 0 bases, and 10 bases lay between the germline ends. Germline loops: CDR1 SGDLS, CDR2 YYNGEE. For the CDR3, the DNA is TGTGCCAGCAGCGTAGAAGCAGGCTCCTCTGGAAACACCATATATTTT. Amino acid sequence: CASSVEAGSSGNTIYF.

This clone was seen once. The rearrangement uses TRBV11-2 and TRBJ1-6, with TRBD1 matching 7 bases. The CDR3 covers 16 residues. V was pared by 2 bases and J by 7 bases, with 8 bases of the junction left unmatched. The germline gives CDR1 SGHAT, CDR2 FQNNGV. The CDR3 DNA follows: TGTGCCAGCAGCTTAAGGTGGGACAGAAAGAATTCACCCCTCCACTTT. Translating gives CASSLRWDRKNSPLHF.

This clone has a handful of counts. This chain uses TRBV4-1 with TRBJ1-3; D is unclear. The germline V gene encodes CDR1 MGHRA and CDR2 YSYEKL. With 1 base removed from V and 0 bases from J, the gap between germline ends came to 16 bases. This CDR3 has 18 residues. The CDR3 region is CASSQGTRAYLSGNTIYF. CDR3 DNA: TGCGCCAGCAGCCAAGGGACCCGCGCTTACCTCTCTGGAAACACCATATATTTT.

The gene calls are TRBV7-6 and TRBJ1-5, with D unresolved. CDR1 is SGHVS and CDR2 is FNYEAQ in the germline V gene. The CDR3 sequence is 14 residues long. Between the trimmed V and J ends, which lost 11 bases and 4 bases, there was a span of 18 bases. CDR3 DNA sequence: TGTGCCCGCTGCGGGGTAGGGAGGAATCAGCCCCAGCATTTT. Its translation: CARCGVGRNQPQHF.

The chain has TRBV4-2 and TRBJ1-5, with D maybe TRBD1 (6 bases). Looked up from germline, CDR1 is LGHNA and CDR2 is YNFKEQ. V dropped 0 bases and J dropped 5 bases, with 11 bases sitting between them. The CDR3 is 15 amino acids. The CDR3, as DNA: TGTGCCAGCAGCCAAGATAGGGGGAGGTATCAGCCCCAGCATTTT. Translating gives CASSQDRGRYQPQHF.

A few counts support this clone. This chain connects TRBV27 to TRBJ2-1; 10 bases line up with TRBD2. Germline CDR1 MNHEY, CDR2 SMNVEV (reference sequence). Trimming took 1 base from V and 0 from J; bases not matched to a gene: 15. The CDR3 spans 21 residues. CDR3 nucleotide sequence: TGTGCCAGCAGTTTATTAGGCCCCCCTAGCGGGGGCGCCTTCTCCTACAATGAGCAGTTCTTC. Translating it yields CASSLLGPPSGGAFSYNEQFF.

In its sample, this clone was seen once. This rearrangement joins TRBV28 to TRBJ1-1; D might be TRBD1 (6 bases). The germline CDR1 and CDR2 sequences are MDHEN and SYDVKM. The CDR3 contains 13 residues. V was trimmed by 8 bases and J by 2 bases, leaving 12 bases between them. CDR3: CASRTATNTEAFF. CDR3 DNA: TGTGCCAGCCGGACAGCAACCAACACTGAAGCTTTCTTT.

The V gene is TRBV4-1, the J gene TRBJ1-2; tentatively, D is TRBD1 (5 bases). The germline V and J ends were trimmed by 0 bases and 1 base, with 9 bases remaining between them. Germline-derived CDR1 and CDR2 are MGHRA and YSYEKL. The CDR3 spans 15 residues. The CDR3 sequence is CASSQDATVNYGYTF. In nucleotides, the CDR3 is TGCGCCAGCAGCCAAGACGCGACAGTTAACTATGGCTACACCTTC.

This clone has a single count. This chain uses TRBV5-1 with TRBJ1-1; D gene unclear. V lost 3 bases, J lost 3 bases, and 9 bases lay in between. Germline loops: CDR1 SGHRS, CDR2 YFSETQ. CDR3 length: 13 amino acids. The CDR3 DNA reads as TGCGCCAGCAGCTGGAATTTCCACACTGAAGCTTTCTTT. Amino acid sequence: CASSWNFHTEAFF.

The chain combines TRBV10-2 with TRBJ2-1; possible D gene TRBD2, 6 bases. The CDR3 is made up of 15 amino acids. V dropped 3 bases and J dropped 2 bases, with 11 bases sitting between them. CDR1 is WSHSY and CDR2 is SAAADI in the germline V gene. Written as DNA, the CDR3 is TGCGCCAGCAGTGATATGGGGGGAGCCTACAATGAGCAGTTCTTC. The encoded protein is CASSDMGGAYNEQFF.

The V gene is TRBV7-2, the J gene TRBJ2-4; D unresolved. Germline V gene sequence: CDR1 SGHTA, CDR2 FQGNSA. Deletions cut 1 base from V and 2 bases from J, with 6 bases between. The CDR3 totals 14 residues. CDR3 nucleotide sequence: TGTGCCAGCAGCTTAGGGGGTACCAAAAACATTCAGTACTTC. Amino acid sequence: CASSLGGTKNIQYF.

The gene calls are TRBV6-5 and TRBJ1-1; the match to TRBD1 covers 8 bases. The CDR3 contains 16 residues. Germline V gene sequence: CDR1 MNHEY, CDR2 SVGAGI. V dropped 4 bases and J dropped 3; count of bases not matched to a gene: 10. As DNA, the CDR3 is TGTGCCAGCAGTTCGCCGGGCAGGGGGCGAGACACTGAAGCTTTCTTT. This sequence encodes CASSSPGRGRDTEAFF.

The chain combines TRBV27 with TRBJ1-1, with D hard to call. CDR3 length: 12 residues. The V and J ends lost 6 bases and 6 bases respectively, with 11 bases between them. CDR1 and CDR2 (germline): MNHEY, SMNVEV (reference sequence). Written as DNA, the CDR3 is TGTGCCAGCAGGGCCGGTGGGCCTGAAGCTTTCTTT. The encoded protein is CASRAGGPEAFF.

This clone appeared a single time. The chain joins TRBV6-6 to TRBJ1-1; D is uncertain. V lost 2 bases to trimming and J lost 6 bases, with 7 bases between them. The germline V gene has CDR1 MNHNY and CDR2 SVGAGI (reference sequence). This CDR3 comprises 12 residues. In DNA form, the CDR3 reads TGTGCCAGCAGTTACACCCGAGCTGAAGCTTTCTTT. It translates to CASSYTRAEAFF.

This sequence joins TRBV9 and TRBJ2-2; possible D gene TRBD1, 6 bases. V was cut by 7 bases and J by 4 bases, with 17 bases left in between. Germline CDR1 and CDR2: SGDLS and YYNGEE. The CDR3 has 15 residues. DNA of the CDR3: TGTGCCAGCTCCGAGGGGGTCGTAGGCACCGGGGAGCTGTTTTTT. This codes for CASSEGVVGTGELFF.

The J gene is TRBJ2-5, the V gene TRBV12-5, with 8 bases aligning to TRBD1. The CDR3 has 13 residues. The V gene's germline CDR1 is LGHNT and CDR2 FRNRAP. V was pared by 6 bases and J by 2 bases, with 2 bases of the junction left unmatched. DNA of the CDR3: TGTGCTAGTGGAAGGGACAGGCAAGAGACCCAGTACTTC. Protein sequence: CASGRDRQETQYF.

The rearrangement uses TRBV7-6 and TRBJ2-2; D remains ambiguous. Per the germline V gene, CDR1 is SGHVS and CDR2 is FNYEAQ. The CDR3 is made up of 13 amino acids. V shed 4 bases and J shed 3 bases, with 6 bases lying between them. CDR3 coding DNA: TGTGCCAGCAGCTCCGTATACACCGGGGAGCTGTTTTTT. It yields the protein CASSSVYTGELFF.

This chain links TRBV25-1 with TRBJ2-6; no definite D call. CDR3 length: 15 residues. The germline gives CDR1 MGHDK, CDR2 SYGVNS. V was shortened by 5 bases and J by 0 bases, with 8 bases between the two germline ends. CDR3 residues: CASSLMSSGANVLTF. CDR3 nucleotide sequence: TGTGCCAGCAGTTTAATGAGCTCTGGGGCCAACGTCCTGACTTTC.

The V and J genes are TRBV6-1 and TRBJ2-7; D is unresolved. The ends were cut back, 8 bases at V and 0 bases at J, with 14 bases in the middle. Germline loops: CDR1 MNHNS, CDR2 SASEGT. The CDR3 runs to 14 residues. CDR3 amino acids: CASVVSSSSYEQYF. In DNA, the CDR3 is TGTGCCAGCGTTGTCAGCTCGAGCTCCTACGAGCAGTACTTC.

The genes are TRBV11-1 and TRBJ2-1; TRBD2 aligns across 10 bases. The CDR3 loop spans 16 amino acids. V shed 1 base, J shed 7 bases, and the junction held 7 bases outside the gene matches. CDR1 and CDR2 (germline): SGHAT, FQDESV (reference sequence). CDR3 sequence reads: CASSLVSGRANNEQFF. Here the CDR3 DNA reads TGTGCCAGCAGCTTAGTGAGCGGGAGGGCCAATAATGAGCAGTTCTTC.

This clone was counted once. The CDR3 DNA is TGTGCCAGCAGCTTGGGAGTAGGGGCTGTCAATCAGCCCCAGCATTTT. Its protein is CASSLGVGAVNQPQHF. V and J are TRBV5-5 and TRBJ1-5, with D possibly TRBD1 on 5 matching bases. Germline-derived CDR1 and CDR2 are SGHKS and YYEKEE (reference sequence). The ends were cut back, 0 bases at V and 3 bases at J, with 13 bases in the middle. The CDR3 is 16 amino acids.

The rearrangement joins TRBV2 to TRBJ1-2; D unclear. The ends were cut back, 1 base at V and 6 bases at J, with 12 bases in the middle. This CDR3 region has 14 residues. Germline-derived CDR1 and CDR2 are SNHLY and FYNNEI. The CDR3 sequence: CASSEEEGNNGYTF. The CDR3 region has the DNA TGTGCCAGCAGTGAAGAGGAAGGGAATAATGGCTACACCTTC.

The chain couples TRBV19 to TRBJ1-2; perhaps TRBD1 as D (5 bases). This CDR3 comprises 15 residues. V was clipped by 3 bases and J by 7 bases, with 18 bases between them. CDR1 is LNHDA and CDR2 is SQIVND in the germline V gene (reference sequence). CDR3 loop: CASSIMGQAYGGYTF. The CDR3 DNA sequence: TGTGCCAGTAGTATCATGGGGCAGGCCTATGGTGGCTACACCTTC.

This clone turned up a few times. CDR3 amino acids: CATSTTSGSLETQYF. The CDR3 DNA sequence: TGTGCCACCAGCACCACTAGCGGGAGCCTCGAGACCCAGTACTTC. The chain is built from TRBV15 and TRBJ2-5; 11 nucleotides align to TRBD2. Germline CDR1 reads LNHNV; CDR2 reads YYDKDF (reference sequence). J was trimmed by 5 bases and V by 4 bases; bases with no gene match: 6. The CDR3 is made up of 15 amino acids.

The chain joins TRBV6-6 to TRBJ2-1; maybe TRBD2 (5 bases). Germline assignment: CDR1 MNHNY and CDR2 SVGAGI (reference sequence). Deletions cut 2 bases from V and 8 bases from J, with 19 bases between. The CDR3 is 16 amino acids. The CDR3 DNA is TGTGCCAGCAGTTACAGACAATTTTGGGAGTTCGATGAGCAGTTCTTC. It specifies CASSYRQFWEFDEQFF.

This clone was observed a single time. The V gene is TRBV7-9, the J gene TRBJ2-7; 9 positions agree with TRBD1. CDR1 is SEHNR, CDR2 FQNEAQ, per germline (reference sequence). V dropped 3 bases and J dropped 7; count of bases not matched to a gene: 4. This CDR3 is 13 amino acids long. CDR3 sequence reads: CASSLDRGLEQYF. The CDR3 DNA reads TGTGCCAGCAGCTTGGACAGGGGACTAGAGCAGTACTTC.

This chain uses TRBV10-3 with TRBJ2-2, with TRBD1 identical over 12 bases. The ends lost 5 bases at V and 7 bases at J; junction bases unmatched: 5. The CDR3 runs to 15 residues. In germline, CDR1 is ENHRY, CDR2 SYGVKD. CDR3 nucleotide sequence: TGTGCCATCAGTCCGGGACAGGGGGCGATCGGGGAGCTGTTTTTT. Its translation is CAISPGQGAIGELFF.

V usage is TRBV5-4 and J usage is TRBJ1-2, with 10 positions matching TRBD1. Germline lookup yields CDR1 SGHNT and CDR2 YYREEE (reference sequence). J was trimmed by 6 bases and V by 4 bases; bases with no gene match: 6. This CDR3 has 14 amino acids. CDR3 amino acids: CASSTDRGRDGYTF. Here the CDR3 DNA reads TGTGCCAGCAGCACTGACAGGGGGCGGGATGGCTACACCTTC. Combining the CDR3 with reference TRBV5-4 and TRBJ1-2 gives the whole variable domain ETGVTQSPTHLIKTRGQQVTLRCSSQSGHNTVSWYQQALGQGPQFIFQYYREEENGRGNFPPRFSGLQFPNYSSELNVNALELDDSALYLCASSTDRGRDGYTFGSGTRLTVV.